The text below deals with one T cell receptor beta chain. These data come from a study of blood T cell repertoires in COVID-19. About the research overall: COVID-19 samples from acute and convalescent phases originated in the United States, Italy and Spain. The analysed material was cDNA or gDNA that came from T cells, B-cell-depleted T cells, or PBMCs.

Source study methods: The assay estimated nucleated cells by amplifying reference gene primers. The repertoire was sequenced with immunoSEQ multiplex PCR; TCRdb's copy has only in-frame clones and lacks some. Clone size and the V and J calls come from that table; the DNA yielded D and trimming. The sample yields around 370,000 clones, 88% seen once. This study enrolled people aged 18 to 89 from about two dozen US geographic areas. The V and J ends lost 0 bases and 7 bases, in that order; junction bases with no gene match: 3. Germline loops: CDR1 ENHRY, CDR2 SYGVKD. The CDR3 contains 15 residues. This TCR was recovered from a woman younger than 30 who had recovered from COVID-19. The chain recombines TRBV10-3 with TRBJ1-2; 12 bases fit TRBD1. Specimen: PBMCs or T cells enriched from blood (not recorded which). Here the CDR3 reads CAISESGQGAGGYTF. The CDR3 nucleotides read TGTGCCATCAGTGAGTCGGGACAGGGGGCCGGTGGCTACACCTTC.